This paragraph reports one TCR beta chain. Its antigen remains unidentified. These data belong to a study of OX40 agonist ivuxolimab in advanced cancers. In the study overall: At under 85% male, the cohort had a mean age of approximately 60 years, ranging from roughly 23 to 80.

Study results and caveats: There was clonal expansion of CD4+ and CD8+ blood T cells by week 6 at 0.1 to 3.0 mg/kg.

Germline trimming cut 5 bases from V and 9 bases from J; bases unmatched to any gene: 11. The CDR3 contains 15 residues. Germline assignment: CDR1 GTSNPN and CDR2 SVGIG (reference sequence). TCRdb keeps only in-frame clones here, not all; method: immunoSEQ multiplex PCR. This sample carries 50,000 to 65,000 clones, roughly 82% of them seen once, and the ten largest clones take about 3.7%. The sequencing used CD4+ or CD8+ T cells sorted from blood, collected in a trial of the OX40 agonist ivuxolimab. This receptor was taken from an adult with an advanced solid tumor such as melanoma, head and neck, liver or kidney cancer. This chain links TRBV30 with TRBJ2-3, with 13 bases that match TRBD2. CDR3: CAWSPGLAGIGTQYF. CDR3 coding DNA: TGTGCCTGGTCACCGGGACTAGCGGGAATCGGGACGCAGTATTTT.